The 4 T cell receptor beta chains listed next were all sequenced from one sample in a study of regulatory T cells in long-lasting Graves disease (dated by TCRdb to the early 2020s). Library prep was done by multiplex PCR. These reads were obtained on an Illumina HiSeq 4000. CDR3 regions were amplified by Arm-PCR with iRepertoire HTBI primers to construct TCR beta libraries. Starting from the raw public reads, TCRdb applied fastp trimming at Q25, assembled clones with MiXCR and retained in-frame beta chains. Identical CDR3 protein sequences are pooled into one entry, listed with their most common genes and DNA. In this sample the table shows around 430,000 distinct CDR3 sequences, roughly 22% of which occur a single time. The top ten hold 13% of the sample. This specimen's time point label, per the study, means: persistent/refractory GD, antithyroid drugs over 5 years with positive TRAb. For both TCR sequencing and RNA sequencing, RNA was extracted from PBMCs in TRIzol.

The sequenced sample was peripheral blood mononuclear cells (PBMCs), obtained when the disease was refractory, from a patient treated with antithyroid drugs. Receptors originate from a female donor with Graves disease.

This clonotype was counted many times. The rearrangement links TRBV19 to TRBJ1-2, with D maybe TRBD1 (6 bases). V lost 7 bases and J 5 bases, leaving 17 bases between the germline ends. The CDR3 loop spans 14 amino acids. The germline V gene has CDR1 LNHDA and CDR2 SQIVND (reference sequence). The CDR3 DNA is TGTGCCAGTAATGACGGACAGACTACTTATGGCTACACCTTC. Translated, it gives CASNDGQTTYGYTF. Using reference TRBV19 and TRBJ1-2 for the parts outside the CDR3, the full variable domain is DGGITQSPKYLFRKEGQNVTLSCEQNLNHDAMYWYRQDPGQGLRLIYYSQIVNDFQKGDIAEGYSVSREKKESFPLTVTSAQKNPTAFYLCASNDGQTTYGYTFGSGTRLTVV.

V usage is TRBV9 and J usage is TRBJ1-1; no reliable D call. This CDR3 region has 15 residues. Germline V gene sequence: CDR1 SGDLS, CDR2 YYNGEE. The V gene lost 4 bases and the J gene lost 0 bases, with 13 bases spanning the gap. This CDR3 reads CASSPPTFMNTEAFF. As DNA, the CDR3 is TGTGCCAGCAGCCCTCCGACATTCATGAACACTGAAGCTTTCTTT.

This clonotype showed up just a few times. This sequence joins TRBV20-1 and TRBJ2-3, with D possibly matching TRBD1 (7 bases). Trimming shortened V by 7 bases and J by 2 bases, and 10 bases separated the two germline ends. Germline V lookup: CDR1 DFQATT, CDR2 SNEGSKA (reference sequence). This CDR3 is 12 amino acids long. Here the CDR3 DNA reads TGCAGTGGGAGGGGGCTCACAGATACGCAGTATTTT. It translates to CSGRGLTDTQYF.

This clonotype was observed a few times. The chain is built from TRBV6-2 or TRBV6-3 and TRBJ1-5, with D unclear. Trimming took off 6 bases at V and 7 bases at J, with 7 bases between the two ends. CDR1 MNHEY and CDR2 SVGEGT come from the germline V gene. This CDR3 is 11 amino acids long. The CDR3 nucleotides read TGTGCCAGCAGGGAGGCCCAGCCCCAGCATTTT. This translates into CASREAQPQHF.